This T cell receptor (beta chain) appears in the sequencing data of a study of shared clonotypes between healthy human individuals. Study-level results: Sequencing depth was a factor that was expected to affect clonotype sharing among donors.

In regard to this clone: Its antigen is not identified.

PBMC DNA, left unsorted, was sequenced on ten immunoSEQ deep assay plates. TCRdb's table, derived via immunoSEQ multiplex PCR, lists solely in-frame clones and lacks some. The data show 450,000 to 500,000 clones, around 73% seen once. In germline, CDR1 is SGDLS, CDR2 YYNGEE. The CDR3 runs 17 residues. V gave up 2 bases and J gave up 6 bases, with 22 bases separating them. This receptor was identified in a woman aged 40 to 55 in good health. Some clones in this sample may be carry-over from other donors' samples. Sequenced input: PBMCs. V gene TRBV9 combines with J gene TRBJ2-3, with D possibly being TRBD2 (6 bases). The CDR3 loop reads CASSVGRWGSRDDTQYF. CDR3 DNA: TGTGCCAGCAGCGTTGGCCGTTGGGGGTCGCGGGATGATACGCAGTATTTT.